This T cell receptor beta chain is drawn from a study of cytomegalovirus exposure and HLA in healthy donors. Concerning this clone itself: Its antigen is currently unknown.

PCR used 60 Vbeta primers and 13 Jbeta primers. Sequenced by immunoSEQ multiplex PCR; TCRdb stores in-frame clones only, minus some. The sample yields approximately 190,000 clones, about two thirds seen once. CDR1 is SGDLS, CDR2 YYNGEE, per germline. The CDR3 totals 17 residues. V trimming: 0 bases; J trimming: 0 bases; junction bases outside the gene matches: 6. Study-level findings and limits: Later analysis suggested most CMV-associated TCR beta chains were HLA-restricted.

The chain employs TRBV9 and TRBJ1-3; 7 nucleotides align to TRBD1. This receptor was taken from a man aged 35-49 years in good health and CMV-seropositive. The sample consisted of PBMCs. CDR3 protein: CASSVGPGGSSGNTIYF. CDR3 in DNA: TGTGCCAGCAGCGTAGGTCCAGGGGGAAGCTCTGGAAACACCATATATTTT.